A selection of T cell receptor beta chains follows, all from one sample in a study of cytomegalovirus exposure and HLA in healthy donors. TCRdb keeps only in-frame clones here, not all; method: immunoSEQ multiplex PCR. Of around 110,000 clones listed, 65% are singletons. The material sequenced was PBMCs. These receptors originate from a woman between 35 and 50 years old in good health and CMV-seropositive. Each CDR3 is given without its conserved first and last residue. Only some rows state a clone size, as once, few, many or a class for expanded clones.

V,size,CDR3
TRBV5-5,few,ASVGGRNYGYT
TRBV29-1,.,STAGGLSEQF
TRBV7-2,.,ASSLVGQGADGYT
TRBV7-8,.,ASSFGAGVSEQY
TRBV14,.,ASSQLGQGGYEQY
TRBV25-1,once,ASSPITGYGYT
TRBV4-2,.,ASSQDGQGNQPQH
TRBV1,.,TSTCFRSGGSQETQY
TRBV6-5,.,ASSRLAGRAYEQY
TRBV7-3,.,ASSLGAGRKDEQF
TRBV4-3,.,ASSQDLRQGVGGTEAF
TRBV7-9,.,ASSLARPEGAF
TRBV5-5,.,ASSFAGEQETQY
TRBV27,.,ASSLEWGTGVHERY
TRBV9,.,ASSDTGGQPQH
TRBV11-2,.,ASSPGLAAPAGNEQF
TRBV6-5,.,ASRPTGREGYEQY
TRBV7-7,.,ASSPYGRYEQY
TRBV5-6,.,ASSLGGRDTQY
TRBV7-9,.,ATTSLDTYEQY
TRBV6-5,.,ASSPSSTGRTEAF
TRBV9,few,ASSARGGVGEKLF
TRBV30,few,AWSGGSSGRYNTGELF
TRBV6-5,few,ASTAGQSTEAF
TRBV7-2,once,ASSFPGASGSRGTDTQY
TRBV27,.,ASRGLLTDTGSYEQY
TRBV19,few,ASSRGQMNTGELF
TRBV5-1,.,ASSLVGQETQY
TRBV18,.,ASSPPTPGEKLF
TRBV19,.,ASSIPGTGAYNEQF
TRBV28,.,ASSFGGASQETQY
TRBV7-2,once,ASSSGTGTTEAF
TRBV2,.,ASSSREGRY
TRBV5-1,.,ASSLGTGLNTGELF
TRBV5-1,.,ASSLSAGESYEQY
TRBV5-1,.,ASSLGYLGSTGELF
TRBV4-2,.,ASSQDLTGDSTNEKLF
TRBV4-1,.,ASSQDQGAGAPTGNEQF
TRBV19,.,ASSNWASGADTQY
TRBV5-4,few,ASSSGLGEQY
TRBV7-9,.,ASSSGQHNTEAF
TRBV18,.,ASSPPETSDEQF
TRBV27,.,ASNSQGAAEAF
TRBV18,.,ASSPGQGRGTGELF
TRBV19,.,ASSIRGQGKVTIY
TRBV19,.,ATSPGLGSYEQY
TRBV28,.,ASSLGRVATYEQY
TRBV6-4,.,ASSDSTSGSNEQF
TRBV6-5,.,ASSSPPGTVFEAF
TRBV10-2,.,ASSEISEQF
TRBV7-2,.,ASSLSREWFGELF
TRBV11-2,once,ASSSSGSSTDTQY
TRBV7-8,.,ASSLVQGYSYEQY